The clone carrying this T cell receptor beta chain was counted between two and nine times. Its cognate antigen is unknown. The V gene's germline CDR1 is SGHAT and CDR2 FQNNGV. The CDR3 sequence is 17 residues long. J lost 7 bases, V lost 5 bases, and 12 bases had no gene match. The sample is drawn from a study of T cells in localized non-small cell lung cancer. Study-level results: A higher density of T cells in blood coincided with extended overall survival. Because researchers sequenced only one region of the tumor, heterogeneity is still possible. Uninvolved adjacent lung showed higher T cell clonality than tumor. Out of the top 100 tumor clones, a median approximately 57 were seen in adjacent lung.

Sequencing was performed with immunoSEQ multiplex PCR; in TCRdb, only in-frame clones are kept and a portion is missing. Here the sample spans around 36,000 clones, roughly 77% being singletons. This specimen consisted of PBMCs, obtained before any cancer treatment. The TCR originated in a woman aged 40-70 years with stage II squamous cell lung carcinoma. This chain uses TRBV11-2 with TRBJ2-7; 15 nucleotides agree with TRBD2. DNA for the CDR3: TGTGCCAGCAGCCGTTGGACTAGCGGGGGGGCCGAGGGTGAGCAGTACGTC. Translated: CASSRWTSGGAEGEQYV.